This T cell receptor (beta chain) was sequenced in a study of vaccination and CD4 T cells after COVID-19. On the study more broadly: Post-vaccine sampling followed dose two by a median roughly 76 days (range 14 to 241).

The assay that was used to sequence DNA from cultured CD4+ T cells was the Oncomine TCR Beta short-read assay. TCRdb re-derived calls from the PCR reads in MiXCR, one entry per CDR3 protein. The sample carries about 20,000 distinct CDR3 sequences, 66% recorded once. Comment on this clonotype: Its cognate antigen is unknown.

Treatment described: approximately 9-day PBMC culture with coronavirus spike peptide pools or control peptides (ViraFEST assay). V lost 3 bases, J lost 4 bases, and 4 bases stayed unmatched. The CDR3 is made up of 16 amino acids. In germline, CDR1 is SEHNR, CDR2 FQNEAQ (reference sequence). The chain uses TRBV7-9 and TRBJ2-2, with TRBD1 identical over 11 bases. This receptor was taken from a human donor who had recovered from COVID-19. Sequenced: CD4+ T cells from blood, cultured in vitro. The DNA for the CDR3 is TGTGCCAGCAGCTTTCCCGGGACAGGGGGCACCGGGGAGCTGTTTTTT. Its translation is CASSFPGTGGTGELFF.